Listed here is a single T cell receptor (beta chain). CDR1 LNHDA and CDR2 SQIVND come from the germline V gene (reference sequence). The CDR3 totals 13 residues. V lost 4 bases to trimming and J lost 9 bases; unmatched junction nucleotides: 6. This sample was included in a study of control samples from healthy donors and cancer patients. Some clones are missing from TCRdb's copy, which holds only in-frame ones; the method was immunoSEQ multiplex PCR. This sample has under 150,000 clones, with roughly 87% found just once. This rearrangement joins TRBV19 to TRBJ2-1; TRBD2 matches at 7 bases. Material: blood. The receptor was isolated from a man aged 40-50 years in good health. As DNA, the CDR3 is TGTGCCAGTAGTAAATCGGGGGGAGCTGAGCAGTTCTTC. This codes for CASSKSGGAEQFF.